Described below is a single T cell receptor (beta chain) sequence and its context. Here immunoSEQ multiplex PCR was the method, and the copy in TCRdb shows in-frame clones only, minus some. The table has just over 6,500 clones, around three quarters seen once; the top ten hold 16%. The data originate from a study of control samples from healthy donors and cancer patients. The CDR3 is 16 amino acids. Germline CDR1 reads MNHEY; CDR2 reads SMNVEV (reference sequence). V was shortened by 2 bases and J by 0 bases, with 11 bases between the two germline ends. The chain has TRBV27 and TRBJ2-1; D is unresolved. This sequence was found in a male donor with melanoma. Sequenced: formalin-fixed, paraffin-embedded tissue. CDR3: CASSLSSYLSYNEQFF. The DNA of the CDR3 is TGTGCCAGCAGTTTAAGTTCATACCTCTCCTACAATGAGCAGTTCTTC.